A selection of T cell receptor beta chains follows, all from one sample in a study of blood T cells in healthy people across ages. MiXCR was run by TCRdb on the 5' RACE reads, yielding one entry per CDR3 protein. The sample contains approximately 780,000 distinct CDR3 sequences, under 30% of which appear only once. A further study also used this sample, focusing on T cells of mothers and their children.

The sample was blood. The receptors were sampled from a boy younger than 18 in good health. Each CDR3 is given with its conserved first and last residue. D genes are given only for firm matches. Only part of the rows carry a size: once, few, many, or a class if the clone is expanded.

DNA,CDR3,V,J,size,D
TGCAGTGCTAGGATGCGGGGACAGGGGGATTCACCCCTCCACTTT,CSARMRGQGDSPLHF,TRBV20-1,TRBJ1-6,NA,TRBD1
TGTGCCAGCATTGACCTAGGGGGAGGCTACACCTTC,CASIDLGGGYTF,TRBV7-9,TRBJ1-2,NA,NA
TGCGCCAGCAGCTTGGAACCGCCCGGGGAGCAGTTCTTC,CASSLEPPGEQFF,TRBV5-1,TRBJ2-1,NA,NA
TGCGCCAGCAGCTTGGACGGGGCGCCCGGGCAGTTCTTC,CASSLDGAPGQFF,TRBV5-1,TRBJ2-1,NA,NA
TGTGCCAGCTCACCACCGTGGGGGCCAAGGGGCCAAGAGACCCAGTACTTC,CASSPPWGPRGQETQYF,TRBV18,TRBJ2-5,NA,NA
TGTGCCAGCAGTTACTCACTAGCTGGTCCCTACGAGCAGTACTTC,CASSYSLAGPYEQYF,TRBV6-5,TRBJ2-7,NA,NA
TGTGCCAGCAGTTTTAGGCGTTGGGGGACAGGGGACCACGAGCAGTACTTC,CASSFRRWGTGDHEQYF,TRBV12-3/TRBV12-4,TRBJ2-7,few,TRBD1
TGCAGTGCTAGAGATCTTGGGACAGGGTTGCACGAGCAGTACTTC,CSARDLGTGLHEQYF,TRBV20-1,TRBJ2-7,NA,TRBD1
TGTGCCAGCAGTACCCAGGGACTATACGAGCAGTACTTC,CASSTQGLYEQYF,TRBV12-3/TRBV12-4,TRBJ2-7,NA,TRBD2
TGTGCCAGCAGTCAAAGACTAGCGGTCTACGAGCAGTACTTC,CASSQRLAVYEQYF,TRBV11-2,TRBJ2-7,few,TRBD2
TGTGCCACCAGTCCTAGCGGGGGGGATTCCAGCAATGAGCAGTTCTTC,CATSPSGGDSSNEQFF,TRBV24-1,TRBJ2-1,few,TRBD2
TGCAGTGCTAGAGAGGGAGGGGGCGGCTACGAGCAGTACTTC,CSAREGGGGYEQYF,TRBV20-1,TRBJ2-7,few,NA
TGTGCCAGCAGCTCAACCGGGACGGTCGACCGTGAGCAGTACTTC,CASSSTGTVDREQYF,TRBV9,TRBJ2-7,NA,NA
TGTGCCAGCAGCCAAGTGGGAGAGACCCAGTACTTC,CASSQVGETQYF,TRBV3-1,TRBJ2-5,many,NA
TGTGCCAGCAGTGAAATGACAGGGGGAAAAAACATTCAGTACTTC,CASSEMTGGKNIQYF,TRBV2,TRBJ2-4,NA,TRBD1
TGCGCCAGCAGCAGCCGTCAGGGGCTGGGATTGAACACTGAAGCTTTCTTT,CASSSRQGLGLNTEAFF,TRBV5-1,TRBJ1-1,NA,NA
TGTGCCAGCAGTTCGTCCCCTACAAACCCCTACGAGCAGTACTTC,CASSSSPTNPYEQYF,TRBV6-5,TRBJ2-7,NA,NA
TGCGCCAGCAGCTTGGATGCGTGGGCCACTGAAGCTTTCTTT,CASSLDAWATEAFF,TRBV5-1,TRBJ1-1,NA,NA
TGCGCCACCAAGCTAGCGTCAGACTACAATGAGCAGTTCTTC,CATKLASDYNEQFF,TRBV4-1,TRBJ2-1,NA,NA
TGCAGTGCTAGCAGGACTAGCGGGGAGTCCAATGAGCAGTTCTTC,CSASRTSGESNEQFF,TRBV20-1,TRBJ2-1,few,TRBD2
TGTGCCAGCAGTTTATCCTACGACAGGGCAAATGAAAAACTGTTTTTT,CASSLSYDRANEKLFF,TRBV28,TRBJ1-4,few,TRBD1
TGCAGTGCTAGAGATCTGGAGTGGGACAATGAGCAGTTCTTC,CSARDLEWDNEQFF,TRBV20-1,TRBJ2-1,NA,NA
TGTGCCATCAGTGAGTCGAGGAGACCACAAGAGACCCAGTACTTC,CAISESRRPQETQYF,TRBV10-3,TRBJ2-5,NA,NA
TGTGCCAGCAGTCCCCGGCAGGTTTACCATTCAGAGCAGTTCTTC,CASSPRQVYHSEQFF,TRBV28,TRBJ2-1,NA,NA
TGTGCCAGCAGTTTAAGCGGGGGGGCAAACAAGGAGACCCAGTACTTC,CASSLSGGANKETQYF,TRBV12-3/TRBV12-4,TRBJ2-5,NA,TRBD2
TGTGCCATCTCGGTTGCGGGGGGGCATCAAGAGACCCAGTACTTC,CAISVAGGHQETQYF,TRBV10-3,TRBJ2-5,few,TRBD2
TGCGCCAGCAGCTTAGTAGGGACGGGGAACTACGAGCAGTACTTC,CASSLVGTGNYEQYF,TRBV5-1,TRBJ2-7,NA,NA
TGTGCCAGCAGTTTCAGGGTTGGGCTGAGATACGAGCAGTACTTC,CASSFRVGLRYEQYF,TRBV12-3/TRBV12-4,TRBJ2-7,few,NA
TGCGCCAGCAGCTTGGGAACTAGCGGGGCCCCGCAAGAGACCCAGTACTTC,CASSLGTSGAPQETQYF,TRBV5-1,TRBJ2-5,NA,TRBD2
TGTGCCATCAATCAGGGGGCGAACACTGAAGCTTTCTTT,CAINQGANTEAFF,TRBV10-3,TRBJ1-1,few,TRBD1
TGTGCCAGCAGTCCCTTAATCCTCCAAGCCTACACCTTC,CASSPLILQAYTF,TRBV12-3/TRBV12-4,TRBJ1-2,NA,NA
TGTGCCAGCAGTTATTACACTGGGTCCTACGAGCAGTACTTC,CASSYYTGSYEQYF,TRBV28,TRBJ2-7,NA,NA
TGCAGCTTTGGGGACAGGAGCTCCTACGAGCAGTACTTC,CSFGDRSSYEQYF,TRBV29-1,TRBJ2-7,NA,TRBD1
TGTGCCAGCAGTCCCGACGGGGGGCTCTACGAGCAGTACTTC,CASSPDGGLYEQYF,TRBV27,TRBJ2-7,few,NA
TGTGCCAGCAGAATGTCGGGTGCAGAGACCCAGTACTTC,CASRMSGAETQYF,TRBV6-6,TRBJ2-5,few,NA
TGTGCCAGCAGGGTACTAGTGTCGGGCACTCAGTACTTC,CASRVLVSGTQYF,TRBV28,TRBJ2-4,NA,NA
TGTGCCAGTAGAAGTGGGACGGAGAACACCGGGGAGCTGTTTTTT,CASRSGTENTGELFF,TRBV25-1,TRBJ2-2,NA,NA
TGCAGCACATCAGGATCCATCCAAGAGACCCAGTACTTC,CSTSGSIQETQYF,TRBV29-1,TRBJ2-5,NA,NA
TGTGCCAGCAGTGAGGGCAGGGACGTCTACGAGCAGTACTTC,CASSEGRDVYEQYF,TRBV6-1,TRBJ2-7,NA,NA
TGCGCCAGCAGCCCTAGCGGGGGCACCTCCTACGAGCAGTACTTC,CASSPSGGTSYEQYF,TRBV5-1,TRBJ2-7,NA,TRBD2
TGTGCCAGCAGCCCAGACGGGCAGACAGCTGAAAAACTGTTTTTT,CASSPDGQTAEKLFF,TRBV7-3,TRBJ1-4,NA,NA